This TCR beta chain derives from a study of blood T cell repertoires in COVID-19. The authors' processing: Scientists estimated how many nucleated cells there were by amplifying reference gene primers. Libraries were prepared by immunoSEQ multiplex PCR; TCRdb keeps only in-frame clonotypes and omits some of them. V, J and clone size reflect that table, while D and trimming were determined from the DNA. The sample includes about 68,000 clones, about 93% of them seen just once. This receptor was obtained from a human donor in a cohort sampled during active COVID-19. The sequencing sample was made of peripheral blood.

Written as DNA, the CDR3 is TGTGCCAGCAGCTTATCGGGACAGGGGGCGCAGGCCCAGTACTTC. Residues: CASSLSGQGAQAQYF. The V and J genes are TRBV11-3 and TRBJ2-5, with TRBD1 identical over 12 bases. The ends lost 2 bases at V and 9 bases at J; junction bases unmatched: 7. Germline assignment: CDR1 SGHNT and CDR2 YENEEA. The length of the CDR3 is 15 residues.